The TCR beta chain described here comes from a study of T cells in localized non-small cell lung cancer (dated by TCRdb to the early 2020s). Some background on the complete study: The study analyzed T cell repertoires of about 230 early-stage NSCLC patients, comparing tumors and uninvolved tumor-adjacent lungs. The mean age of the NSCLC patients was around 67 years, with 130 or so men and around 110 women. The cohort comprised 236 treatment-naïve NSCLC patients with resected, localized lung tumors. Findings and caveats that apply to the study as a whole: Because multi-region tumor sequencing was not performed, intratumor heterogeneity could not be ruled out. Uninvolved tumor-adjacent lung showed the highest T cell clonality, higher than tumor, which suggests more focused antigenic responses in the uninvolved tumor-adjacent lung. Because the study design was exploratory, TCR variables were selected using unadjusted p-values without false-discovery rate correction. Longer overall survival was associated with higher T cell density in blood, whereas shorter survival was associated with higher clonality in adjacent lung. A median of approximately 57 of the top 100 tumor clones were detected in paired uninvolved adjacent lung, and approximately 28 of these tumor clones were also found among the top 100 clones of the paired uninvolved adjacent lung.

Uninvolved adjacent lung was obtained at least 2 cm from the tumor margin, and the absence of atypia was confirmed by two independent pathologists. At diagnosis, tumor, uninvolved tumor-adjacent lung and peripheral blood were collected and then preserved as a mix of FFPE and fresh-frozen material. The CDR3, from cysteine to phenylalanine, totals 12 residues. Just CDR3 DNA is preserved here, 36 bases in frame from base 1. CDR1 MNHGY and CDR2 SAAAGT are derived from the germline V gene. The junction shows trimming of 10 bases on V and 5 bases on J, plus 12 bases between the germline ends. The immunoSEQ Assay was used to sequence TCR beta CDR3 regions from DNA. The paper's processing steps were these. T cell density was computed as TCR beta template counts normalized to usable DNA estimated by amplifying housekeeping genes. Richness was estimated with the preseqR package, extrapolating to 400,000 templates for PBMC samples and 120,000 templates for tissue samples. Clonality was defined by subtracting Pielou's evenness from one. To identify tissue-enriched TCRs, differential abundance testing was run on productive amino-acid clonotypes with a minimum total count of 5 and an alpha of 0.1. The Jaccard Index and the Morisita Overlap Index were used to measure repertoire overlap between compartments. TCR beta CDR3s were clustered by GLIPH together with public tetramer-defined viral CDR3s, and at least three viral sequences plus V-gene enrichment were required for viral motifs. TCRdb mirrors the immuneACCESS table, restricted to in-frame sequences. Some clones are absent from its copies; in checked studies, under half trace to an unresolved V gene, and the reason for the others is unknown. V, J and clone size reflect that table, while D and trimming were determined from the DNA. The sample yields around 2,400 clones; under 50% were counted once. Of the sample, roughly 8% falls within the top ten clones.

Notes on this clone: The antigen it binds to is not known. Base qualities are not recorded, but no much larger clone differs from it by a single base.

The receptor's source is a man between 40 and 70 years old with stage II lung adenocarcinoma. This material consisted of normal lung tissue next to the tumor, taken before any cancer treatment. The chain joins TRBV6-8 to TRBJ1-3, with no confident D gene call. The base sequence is TGTGCCACCGGGCTGGAGAGAAACACCATATATTTT. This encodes CATGLERNTIYF.